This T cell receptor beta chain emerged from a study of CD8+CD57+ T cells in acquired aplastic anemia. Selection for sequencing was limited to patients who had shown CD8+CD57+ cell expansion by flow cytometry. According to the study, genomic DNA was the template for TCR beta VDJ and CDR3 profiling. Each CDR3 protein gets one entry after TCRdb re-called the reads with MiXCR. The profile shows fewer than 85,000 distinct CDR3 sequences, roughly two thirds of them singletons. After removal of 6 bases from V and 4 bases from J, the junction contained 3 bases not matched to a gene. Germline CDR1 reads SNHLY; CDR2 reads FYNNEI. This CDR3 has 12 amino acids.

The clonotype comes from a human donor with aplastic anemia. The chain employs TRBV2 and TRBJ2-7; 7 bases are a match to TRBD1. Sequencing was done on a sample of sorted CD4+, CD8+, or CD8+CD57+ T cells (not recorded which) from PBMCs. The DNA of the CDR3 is TGTGCCAGCAGGGCACAGGGGTACGAGCAGTACTTC. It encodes CASRAQGYEQYF.